This T cell receptor (beta chain) was recovered during a study of T cell changes during pregnancy in multiple sclerosis (dated by TCRdb to the late 2010s). With regard to the full study: The study examined how the T cell repertoire changed over the course of pregnancy in women with multiple sclerosis.

Receptor amplification or capture employed the immunoSEQ multiplex PCR assay. The source is immuneACCESS, and TCRdb retained only in-frame sequences with V and J called. Part of the clones is not carried over; for the studies checked, unresolved V genes explain less than half of this, and the remainder is unexplained. Here the sample has about 43,000 clones; roughly 93% occur a single time. The ten largest account for about 1.5% of the sample. V is pared back by 0 bases and J by 0 bases, with 7 bases lying between the germline termini. The CDR3 starts with the cysteine, ends with the phenylalanine, and has 15 residues. Just CDR3 DNA is preserved here, 45 bases in frame from base 1. The germline V gene sets CDR1 to ENHRY and CDR2 to SYGVKD. A remark on this clone: The antigen it binds to is not known. The input lacks base qualities; no much larger clone sits a single base away.

The sequenced material came from PBMCs (not recorded whether the cells were cultured). The sequence is built from TRBV10-3 and TRBJ2-3, with no reliable assignment of the D segment. The sequence derives from a female donor with multiple sclerosis, enrolled in a pregnancy study. At the DNA level, the sequence is TGTGCCATCAGTGAGTCAGAATCTAGCACAGATACGCAGTATTTT. Its translation is CAISESESSTDTQYF.